The 31 T cell receptor beta chains in this list originate from one sample, sequenced in a study of control samples from healthy donors and cancer patients. Clones were sequenced by immunoSEQ multiplex PCR, and TCRdb holds only the in-frame ones, with some missing. The repertoire holds about 140,000 clones, with roughly 92% as singletons. Sequenced sample: blood. The receptors shown here come from a man aged 30-40 years in good health.

CDR3 loop: CASSWLGTDTQYF. CDR3 DNA: TGTGCCAGCAGTTGGTTAGGGACAGATACGCAGTATTTT. This chain uses TRBV27 with TRBJ2-3; D not resolved. CDR3 length: 13 residues. CDR1 is MNHEY, CDR2 SMNVEV, per germline (reference sequence). Trimming left V 4 bases short and J 3 bases short, with 8 bases between.

The table lists this clone with a count of one. In DNA, the CDR3 is TGTGCCAGCAGCTTAATGGGAATCCGGGACAATCAGCCCCAGCATTTT. Translating it yields CASSLMGIRDNQPQHF. The genes are TRBV7-2 and TRBJ1-5; D gene unclear. This CDR3 is built from 16 residues. Trimming took 2 bases from V and 3 from J, leaving 14 bases between them. Germline CDR1 reads SGHTA; CDR2 reads FQGNSA.

The rearrangement links TRBV4-1 to TRBJ2-5, with 13 bases identical to TRBD2. This CDR3 region has 16 residues. Germline CDR1 MGHRA, CDR2 YSYEKL. V lost 4 bases, J lost 5 bases, and 7 bases stayed unmatched. CDR3 DNA sequence: TGCGCCAGCAGCCGAGGGACTAGCGGGAACAGGGAGACCCAGTACTTC. It specifies CASSRGTSGNRETQYF.

The chain recombines TRBV6-6 with TRBJ2-1; TRBD2 is a possible D gene (6 bases). There are 13 residues in the CDR3. CDR1 is MNHNY and CDR2 is SVGAGI in the germline V gene (reference sequence). The V gene lost 4 bases and the J gene lost 7 bases, with 11 bases spanning the gap. The CDR3 nucleotides are TGTGCCAGCAGTTCCGGGGAGGAGAATGAGCAGTTCTTC. It specifies CASSSGEENEQFF.

The chain has TRBV19 and TRBJ2-7; 10 bases match TRBD2. Trimming removed 6 bases from V and 4 bases from J; junction bases left unmatched: 12. The CDR3 is made up of 16 amino acids. From germline, CDR1 is LNHDA and CDR2 SQIVND (reference sequence). The CDR3 DNA sequence: TGTGCCAGTAGCCCACGACCGGGACTAGCGTCGTACGAGCAGTACTTC. Its protein is CASSPRPGLASYEQYF.

On this clone itself: Since no conserved phenylalanine or tryptophan closes the CDR3, a read error is the likely cause. The DNA is left out, because the CDR3 cannot be placed on it with certainty; the CDR3 is given as TCRdb lists it. This chain connects TRBV7-2 to TRBJ1-1; the table's TRBD1 call for D was not verified on the DNA. The germline gives CDR1 SGHTA, CDR2 FQGNSA. The CDR3 contains 11 residues when both ends are counted. This CDR3 reads CASSSRTGFDL.

This chain links TRBV28 with TRBJ2-5, with D possibly TRBD2 on 6 matching bases. The germline V and J ends were trimmed by 6 bases and 5 bases, with 19 bases remaining between them. The CDR3 runs to 15 residues. Germline V lookup: CDR1 MDHEN, CDR2 SYDVKM. For the CDR3, the DNA is TGTGCCAGCAGGAGGGGCCTTGGACGGGGGGAGACCCAGTACTTC. The encoded protein is CASRRGLGRGETQYF.

The rearrangement joins TRBV11-2 to TRBJ2-1, with 7 nucleotides matching TRBD2. With V trimmed by 5 bases and J by 6 bases, 16 bases remained unmatched. Germline V lookup: CDR1 SGHAT, CDR2 FQNNGV. The CDR3 is 17 residues long. The CDR3 here is CASSPRLAVIGGNEQFF. CDR3 bases: TGTGCCAGCAGCCCCAGACTAGCCGTAATCGGCGGCAATGAGCAGTTCTTC.

The genes are TRBV28 and TRBJ2-5; D remains unclear. The CDR3 totals 13 residues. Trimming left V 3 bases short and J 1 base short, with 6 bases between. Germline V CDR1 and CDR2: MDHEN, SYDVKM. In nucleotides, the CDR3 is TGTGCCAGCAGTTTGGGATCCCAAGAGACCCAGTACTTC. It codes for CASSLGSQETQYF.

Comments on this clone: Germline and junction disagree at one end, which may indicate a read error. This chain uses TRBV5-6 with TRBJ1-4, with 7 bases fitting TRBD1. The germline V gene encodes CDR1 SGHDT and CDR2 YYEEEE. CDR3 size: 19 residues. CDR3 region: CAGSPTPGTARATNEKLFF. For the CDR3, the DNA is TGTGCCGGCAGCCCGACGCCCGGGACAGCCCGTGCAACTAATGAAAAACTGTTTTTT.

V and J are TRBV2 and TRBJ2-7, with 7 bases fitting TRBD2. V trimming: 4 bases; J trimming: 0 bases; junction bases outside the gene matches: 6. The CDR3 has 15 amino acids. Germline CDR1 SNHLY, CDR2 FYNNEI. CDR3 coding DNA: TGTGCCAGCAGTGGGAATAGCGGGCGCTCCTACGAGCAGTACTTC. This sequence encodes CASSGNSGRSYEQYF.

The chain carries TRBV5-1 and TRBJ2-3, with D perhaps matching TRBD1 or TRBD2 (6 bases each). CDR1 and CDR2 from the germline V gene are SGHRS and YFSETQ. The V end lost 0 bases, the J end lost 4 bases, and 18 bases lay between the germline ends. This CDR3 is 17 amino acids long. The chain's CDR3 is CASSLALRGGSADTQYF. The CDR3 DNA sequence: TGCGCCAGCAGCTTGGCCTTACGAGGGGGGAGCGCAGATACGCAGTATTTT.

The CDR3 region is CSASRGDTEAFF. CDR3 bases: TGCAGTGCTAGTCGAGGGGACACTGAAGCTTTCTTT. The chain uses TRBV20-1 and TRBJ1-1, with a tentative D call TRBD1 (5 bases). The CDR3 length is 12 residues. The germline V gene encodes CDR1 DFQATT and CDR2 SNEGSKA (reference sequence). The ends were cut back, 3 bases at V and 3 bases at J, with 8 bases in the middle.

The rearrangement links TRBV6-5 to TRBJ1-2; weak D call: TRBD1 (6 bases). V was cut by 5 bases and J by 4 bases, with 17 bases left in between. The CDR3 consists of 15 residues. Germline lookup yields CDR1 MNHEY and CDR2 SVGAGI. Here the CDR3 reads CASSNVIQGTYGYTF. CDR3 in DNA: TGTGCCAGCAGTAACGTGATCCAGGGGACCTATGGCTACACCTTC.

V and J are TRBV10-3 and TRBJ1-1; perhaps TRBD1 as D (5 bases). This CDR3 is 14 amino acids long. The V end was cut by 0 bases, the J end by 10 bases, with 15 bases between. CDR1 and CDR2 (germline): ENHRY, SYGVKD. The CDR3 sequence is CAISESGLKLGAFF. The CDR3 DNA is TGTGCCATCAGTGAGTCGGGACTCAAATTGGGAGCTTTCTTT.

The chain combines TRBV30 with TRBJ1-3, with TRBD1 matching 8 bases. The CDR3 loop spans 19 amino acids. CDR1 and CDR2 (germline): GTSNPN, SVGIG (reference sequence). With V trimmed by 5 bases and J by 0 bases, 18 bases remained unmatched. CDR3 loop: CAWEPRTGTLTISGNTIYF. In DNA form, the CDR3 reads TGTGCCTGGGAACCACGGACAGGGACACTAACAATCTCTGGAAACACCATATATTTT.

This clone was counted only a few times. J is TRBJ1-3 and V is TRBV28; D not resolved. There are 14 residues in the CDR3. The V end was cut by 4 bases, the J end by 0 bases, with 7 bases between. CDR1 MDHEN and CDR2 SYDVKM come from the germline V gene. This chain's CDR3 is CASSSWHSGNTIYF. CDR3 in DNA: TGTGCCAGCAGTTCTTGGCACTCTGGAAACACCATATATTTT.

The chain uses TRBV6-6 and TRBJ2-7, with 9 bases matching TRBD1. Germline V lookup: CDR1 MNHNY, CDR2 SVGAGI (reference sequence). With 4 bases clipped from V and 2 bases from J, the junction kept 3 bases outside the gene matches. The CDR3 contains 14 residues. As DNA, the CDR3 is TGTGCCAGCAGTTGGGACAGGGTGACCTACGAGCAGTACTTC. Amino acids: CASSWDRVTYEQYF.

The gene calls are TRBV6-2 or TRBV6-3 and TRBJ1-3; no definite D call. V lost 2 bases and J lost 11, with 7 bases in between. The length of the CDR3 is 11 residues. CDR1 MNHEY and CDR2 SVGEGT come from the germline V gene. The CDR3 bases are TGTGCCAGCAGTTACGCCGGCCCCATATATTTT. Translation gives CASSYAGPIYF.

In this sample, this clone turned up a few times. Other DNA sequences from this sample encode an identical CDR3 as well. The CDR3 spells CASSLLAGPYEQYF. CDR3 nucleotide sequence: TGTGCCAGCAGCCTCTTAGCGGGCCCCTACGAGCAGTACTTC. The V call is TRBV11-2, the J call TRBJ2-7, with 7 nucleotides matching TRBD2. The CDR3 runs to 14 residues. Germline CDR1 SGHAT, CDR2 FQNNGV. V gave up 5 bases and J gave up 2 bases; unmatched junction bases: 6. Filled out from reference TRBV11-2 and TRBJ2-7, the complete variable domain reads EAGVAQSPRYKIIEKRQSVAFWCNPISGHATLYWYQQILGQGPKLLIQFQNNGVVDDSQLPKDRFSAERLKGVDSTLKIQPAKLEDSAVYLCASSLLAGPYEQYFGPGTRLTVT.

The chain couples TRBV28 to TRBJ2-7, with a possible D match to TRBD1 (6 bases). Germline assignment: CDR1 MDHEN and CDR2 SYDVKM. V lost 2 bases and J 2 bases, leaving 16 bases between the germline ends. There are 16 residues in the CDR3. The CDR3 sequence is CASSLGGRGSTYEQYF. CDR3 in DNA: TGTGCCAGCAGTTTAGGCGGCAGGGGATCTACCTACGAGCAGTACTTC.

The chain uses TRBV7-2 and TRBJ2-1, with 7 bases lining up with TRBD1. Germline trimming cut 3 bases from V and 0 bases from J; bases unmatched to any gene: 5. There are 16 residues in the CDR3. Germline CDR1 reads SGHTA; CDR2 reads FQGNSA. The CDR3 region has the DNA TGTGCCAGCAGCTTGAGGGGGCGAAGCTCCTACAATGAGCAGTTCTTC. Residues: CASSLRGRSSYNEQFF.

This clone was seen just once. J is TRBJ2-1 and V is TRBV7-8; D call uncertain. The CDR3 length is 12 residues. Deletions cut 2 bases from V and 1 base from J, with 0 bases between. CDR1 is SGHVS and CDR2 is FQNEAQ in the germline V gene. The CDR3 is CASSLSYNEQFF. CDR3 coding DNA: TGTGCCAGCAGCTTATCCTACAATGAGCAGTTCTTC. The entire variable domain, with the rest obtained from reference TRBV7-8 and TRBJ2-1, is as follows: GAGVSQSPRYKVAKRGQDVALRCDPISGHVSLFWYQQALGQGPEFLTYFQNEAQLDKSGLPSDRFFAERPEGSVSTLKIQRTQQEDSAVYLCASSLSYNEQFFGPGTRLTVL.

The chain joins TRBV28 to TRBJ2-3; 8 bases line up with TRBD1. Looked up from germline, CDR1 is MDHEN and CDR2 is SYDVKM. The V and J ends lost 5 bases and 2 bases, in that order; junction bases with no gene match: 12. The length of the CDR3 is 17 residues. CDR3 residues: CASSPHPLTGATDTQYF. The DNA of the CDR3 is TGTGCCAGCAGTCCGCACCCCCTGACAGGGGCCACAGATACGCAGTATTTT.

The chain has TRBV5-6 and TRBJ1-5; D unresolved. Germline lookup yields CDR1 SGHDT and CDR2 YYEEEE. The CDR3 has 13 amino acids. The V gene lost 2 bases and the J gene lost 7 bases, with 10 bases spanning the gap. The CDR3 coding sequence is TGTGCCAGCAGCTTAGGGAGTAGACAGCCCCAGCATTTT. Its protein is CASSLGSRQPQHF.

The V and J genes are TRBV6-1 and TRBJ1-4; TRBD1 might be the D (5 bases). The V end lost 3 bases, the J end lost 7 bases, and 12 bases lay between the germline ends. Germline CDR1 and CDR2: MNHNS and SASEGT. This CDR3 has 14 residues. As DNA, the CDR3 is TGTGCCAGCAGTGATGGGCCGGGGGGTGAAAAACTGTTTTTT. Translation gives CASSDGPGGEKLFF.

J is TRBJ2-2 and V is TRBV19, with 8 bases fitting TRBD1. Germline V CDR1 and CDR2: LNHDA, SQIVND (reference sequence). The CDR3 totals 14 residues. Trimming at V came to 5 bases and at J to 7 bases, leaving 6 bases not matched to a gene. The CDR3 DNA sequence: TGTGCCAGTAGTCAGGGGGCGCAGGGCGGGGAGCTGTTTTTT. It yields the protein CASSQGAQGGELFF.

This clone was recorded only once. The gene calls are TRBV30 and TRBJ2-1; the D gene could be TRBD1 or TRBD2 (5 bases each). CDR3 length equals 13 residues. V was pared by 1 base and J by 9 bases, with 13 bases between. Germline loops: CDR1 GTSNPN, CDR2 SVGIG (reference sequence). The CDR3 nucleotides read TGTGCCTGGAGTGCGGGGCTGGGGATTGAGCAGTTCTTC. Protein: CAWSAGLGIEQFF.

Here the CDR3 reads CASSLRGGSQPQHF. The CDR3, as DNA: TGTGCCAGCAGCTTACGGGGGGGGTCTCAGCCCCAGCATTTT. The V gene is TRBV7-2, the J gene TRBJ1-5, with D tentatively TRBD1 (5 bases). V dropped 2 bases and J dropped 6 bases, with 11 bases sitting between them. The CDR3 covers 14 residues. The V gene's germline CDR1 is SGHTA and CDR2 FQGNSA.

V and J are TRBV2 and TRBJ1-2; no clear D gene. The V end lost 4 bases, the J end lost 2 bases, and 8 bases lay between the germline ends. Germline-derived CDR1 and CDR2 are SNHLY and FYNNEI. This CDR3 comprises 13 residues. The CDR3 reads CASSGGGNYGYTF. The DNA for the CDR3 is TGTGCCAGCAGTGGGGGAGGGAACTATGGCTACACCTTC.

This clone was counted once. The chain is built from TRBV3-1 (or the pseudogene TRBV3-2) and TRBJ2-7; D gene ambiguous. CDR3 length: 16 residues. Trimming took 0 bases from V and 0 from J, leaving 12 bases between them. CDR1 LGHDT and CDR2 YNNKEL come from the germline V gene (reference sequence). The CDR3 reads CASSQDLPALSYEQYF. The CDR3 DNA follows: TGTGCCAGCAGCCAAGATCTCCCGGCGCTCTCCTACGAGCAGTACTTC.